These T cell receptor beta chains were read from a single sample in a study of T cell repertoires in cytomegalovirus infection. Antigens of these TCRs are unknown. TCRdb processed the reads anew with MiXCR; each CDR3 protein has one entry. The table lists 700,000 to 950,000 distinct CDR3 sequences, about 31% of them singletons. The source material was cultured CD8+ T cells from PBMCs, sampled from culture after CMV antigen stimulation. These TCRs come from a human donor in good health (CMV status not recorded). Some clones in this sample may be carry-over from other donors' samples. The CDR3 runs from the conserved cysteine through the conserved F or W. D genes are given only for firm matches. A clone size is listed for some rows: how often the clone was seen (once, few, many), or a class if it is expanded.

d_call	v_call	clone_size	j_call	cdr3_aa	cdr3_nt
-	TRBV27	few	TRBJ1-4	CASSFLGREDEKLFF	TGTGCCAGCAGTTTTTTGGGCAGGGAAGATGAAAAACTGTTTTTT
-	TRBV7-9	-	TRBJ2-2	CAAPGDYTGELFF	TGTGCCGCGCCGGGGGATTACACCGGGGAGCTGTTTTTT
TRBD1	TRBV15	-	TRBJ1-1	CATQDRVGTEAFF	TGTGCCACCCAGGACAGGGTAGGAACTGAAGCTTTCTTT
-	TRBV7-2	many	TRBJ2-2	CAVSMPRTSINSGELFF	TGTGCCGTTTCTATGCCCCGAACCTCTATTAATTCCGGGGAGCTGTTTTTT
-	TRBV2	-	TRBJ2-1	CASSEMAQYNEQFF	TGTGCCAGCAGTGAAATGGCGCAGTACAATGAGCAGTTCTTC
-	TRBV19	-	TRBJ1-3	CASTRTKYSGNTIYF	TGTGCCAGTACCCGGACAAAGTACTCTGGAAACACCATATATTTT
TRBD1	TRBV27	-	TRBJ2-3	CASSLKDRVADTQYF	TGTGCCAGCAGTTTAAAAGACAGGGTGGCAGATACGCAGTATTTT
TRBD2	TRBV7-6	many	TRBJ2-1	CASSLVSGGAREQFF	TGTGCCAGCAGCTTAGTGAGCGGGGGGGCACGTGAGCAGTTCTTC
-	TRBV19	-	TRBJ1-2	CASSPTGDYGYTF	TGTGCCAGTAGTCCAACAGGAGACTATGGCTACACCTTC
-	TRBV9	-	TRBJ2-5	CASSVGDKETQYF	TGTGCCAGCAGCGTAGGGGATAAAGAGACCCAGTACTTC
-	TRBV5-4	once	TRBJ2-7	CASSIRTDEQYF	TGTGCCAGCAGCATCCGGACAGACGAGCAGTACTTC
TRBD1	TRBV7-2	few	TRBJ2-5	CASSSDARTGADQETQYF	TGTGCCAGCAGCTCGGACGCGCGGACAGGGGCGGATCAAGAGACCCAGTACTTC
TRBD1	TRBV29-1	once	TRBJ1-2	CSVDGGQSYGYTF	TGCAGCGTTGATGGGGGACAGTCCTATGGCTACACCTTC
TRBD2	TRBV19	-	TRBJ2-3	CASRSPYRTSETTDTQYF	TGTGCCAGTAGAAGCCCTTATCGGACTAGCGAGACCACAGATACGCAGTATTTT
-	TRBV29-1	few	TRBJ1-1	CSVEIQGGVTEAFF	TGCAGCGTTGAAATCCAGGGCGGTGTCACTGAAGCTTTCTTT
-	TRBV20-1	-	TRBJ1-6	CSAAGAGRGSPLHF	TGCAGTGCTGCTGGGGCGGGGAGGGGATCACCCCTCCACTTT
TRBD1	TRBV19	-	TRBJ1-1	CASSPTGALNTEAFF	TGTGCCAGTAGTCCGACAGGGGCCTTGAACACTGAAGCTTTCTTT
TRBD1	TRBV7-6	-	TRBJ2-2	CASRLGQGVITGELFF	TGTGCCAGCAGACTGGGACAGGGTGTTATCACCGGGGAGCTGTTTTTT
-	TRBV12-3/TRBV12-4	-	TRBJ2-1	CASSLTSSGEQFF	TGTGCCAGCAGTCTTACTAGTTCGGGTGAGCAGTTCTTC
TRBD2	TRBV19	few	TRBJ2-1	CARIAGGPENEQFF	TGTGCCAGAATAGCGGGGGGGCCGGAAAATGAGCAGTTCTTC
-	TRBV7-3	many	TRBJ2-1	CASSTQGGRGYNEQFF	TGTGCCAGCAGCACGCAGGGGGGAAGGGGCTACAATGAGCAGTTCTTC
-	TRBV6-2/TRBV6-3	-	TRBJ2-5	CASIAGRWYQETQYF	TGTGCCAGCATCGCTGGCAGATGGTACCAAGAGACCCAGTACTTC
TRBD2	TRBV7-8	-	TRBJ2-5	CASSLVTSGGMETQYF	TGTGCCAGCAGCTTAGTGACTAGCGGGGGAATGGAGACCCAGTACTTC
-	TRBV27	few	TRBJ1-5	CASSLSPPRGVQPQHF	TGTGCCAGCAGTTTATCTCCCCCCAGGGGCGTGCAGCCCCAGCATTTT
-	TRBV6-5	-	TRBJ2-2	CASSYTGTVNTGELFF	TGTGCCAGCAGTTACACCGGGACGGTGAACACCGGGGAGCTGTTTTTT
TRBD1	TRBV28	many	TRBJ2-3	CASSYDRGHDTQYF	TGTGCCAGCAGTTACGACAGGGGTCACGATACGCAGTATTTT
-	TRBV7-6	-	TRBJ1-1	CASSLAPLVDEAFF	TGTGCCAGCAGCTTAGCCCCGCTGGTAGATGAAGCTTTCTTT
-	TRBV19	-	TRBJ1-5	CASSPGSTISNQPQHF	TGTGCCAGTAGTCCTGGATCGACTATTAGCAATCAGCCCCAGCATTTT
TRBD1	TRBV7-9	-	TRBJ2-4	CASSLGQENIQYF	TGTGCCAGCAGCTTGGGACAGGAAAACATTCAGTACTTC
-	TRBV7-9	-	TRBJ1-4	CASSPNRFIYEKLFF	TGTGCCAGCAGCCCTAACAGGTTTATTTATGAAAAACTGTTTTTT
TRBD1	TRBV12-3/TRBV12-4	few	TRBJ1-4	CASSLARDRDEKLFF	TGTGCCAGCAGTTTAGCCCGGGACAGGGATGAAAAACTGTTTTTT